These 2 T cell receptor beta chains originate from one sample sequenced in a study of regulatory T cells in long-lasting Graves disease. Documented time point: newly diagnosed GD, antithyroid drugs for less than 3 months. PBMC RNA served as the TCR library source. HTBI primers from iRepertoire and Arm-PCR of CDR3 regions yielded the TCR beta libraries. TCRdb processed the multiplex PCR reads anew with MiXCR; each CDR3 protein has one entry. The repertoire holds some 490,000 distinct CDR3 sequences, around 12% seen once, with approximately 9.6% in the top ten. This sample also appeared in a second study, on T cells in Graves' hyperthyroidism and ophthalmopathy.

The sample was peripheral blood mononuclear cells (PBMCs), taken at new diagnosis, from a patient treated with antithyroid drugs. These receptors came from a woman aged 30 to 39 with Graves disease.

This clonotype was counted many times. CDR3 in amino acids: CASSPGLAGEGSYNEQFF. For the CDR3, the DNA is TGTGCCAGCAGCCCGGGACTAGCGGGAGAAGGTTCCTACAATGAGCAGTTCTTC. The V and J genes are TRBV7-3 and TRBJ2-1; TRBD2 matches 14 bases. There are 18 residues in the CDR3. Germline trimming cut 5 bases from V and 1 base from J; bases unmatched to any gene: 7. CDR1 SGHTA and CDR2 FQGTGA come from the germline V gene.

The sample holds many counts of this clonotype. The chain combines TRBV11-2 with TRBJ2-1; a weak D match, TRBD2 (7 bases). CDR1 is SGHAT, CDR2 FQNNGV, per germline. Trimming removed 4 bases from V and 5 bases from J, with 18 bases in between. The CDR3 extends over 16 amino acids. In DNA, the CDR3 is TGTGCCAGCAGCTCCCCCCGAGGGGGGGGTAACAATGAGCAGTTCTTC. Amino acids: CASSSPRGGGNNEQFF.